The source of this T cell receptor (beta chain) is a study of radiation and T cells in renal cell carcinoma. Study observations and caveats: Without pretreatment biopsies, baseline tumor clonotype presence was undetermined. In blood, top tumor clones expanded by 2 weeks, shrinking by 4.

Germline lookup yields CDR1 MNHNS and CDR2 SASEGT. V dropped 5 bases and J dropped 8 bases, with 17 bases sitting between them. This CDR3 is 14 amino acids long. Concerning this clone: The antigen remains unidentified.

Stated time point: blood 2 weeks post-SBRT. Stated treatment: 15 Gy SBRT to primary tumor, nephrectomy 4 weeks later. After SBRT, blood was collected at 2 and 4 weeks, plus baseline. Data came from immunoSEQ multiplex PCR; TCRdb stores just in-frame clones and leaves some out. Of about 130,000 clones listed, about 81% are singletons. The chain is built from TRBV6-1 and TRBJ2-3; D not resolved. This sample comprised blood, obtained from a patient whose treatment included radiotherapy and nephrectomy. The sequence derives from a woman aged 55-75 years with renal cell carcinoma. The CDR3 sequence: CASSWVWASGTQYF. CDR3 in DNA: TGTGCCAGCAGTTGGGTTTGGGCCTCAGGTACGCAGTATTTT.